The subject of this entry is one TCR beta chain. This specimen comes from a study of OX40 agonist ivuxolimab in advanced cancers. The method was immunoSEQ multiplex PCR; TCRdb's version includes in-frame clones alone and lacks a portion of them. The sample has 10,000 to 15,000 clones, about 81% seen once; the top ten hold about 14%. The germline gives CDR1 MNHNS, CDR2 SASEGT. Deletions cut 6 bases from V and 12 bases from J, with 7 bases between. The CDR3 consists of 9 residues. The chain couples TRBV6-1 to TRBJ2-3; D is unresolved. The input for sequencing was CD4+ or CD8+ T cells sorted from blood, taken in a trial of the OX40 agonist ivuxolimab. The sequence was collected from an adult with an advanced solid tumor such as melanoma, head and neck, liver or kidney cancer. DNA for the CDR3: TGTGCCAGCAGCAACGGACAGTATTTT. Its protein product is CASSNGQYF.